The TCR beta chain under discussion was sequenced for a study of T cell changes during pregnancy in multiple sclerosis. Per germline, CDR1 SGHAT and CDR2 FQNNGV. V lost 5 bases and J lost 4; bases outside the gene matches: 15. The CDR3 has 17 amino acids. The repertoire was sequenced with immunoSEQ multiplex PCR; TCRdb's copy has only in-frame clones and lacks some. The sample lists approximately 48,000 clones, about nine tenths occurring once. The clonotype comes from a female donor with multiple sclerosis, enrolled in a pregnancy study. This sequence joins TRBV11-2 and TRBJ2-7, with 9 bases aligning to TRBD2. Here the sequenced sample was CD8+ T cells from peripheral blood mononuclear cells, taken after pregnancy. The CDR3 reads CASSPPEPGLAEYEQYF. DNA for the CDR3: TGTGCCAGCAGCCCCCCTGAACCGGGACTAGCAGAATACGAGCAGTACTTC.